The present entry profiles one T cell receptor (beta chain) with its context. This clonotype is classified as large (0.1 to 1%). Base qualities were left out, and no much larger clone turns up one base away. After labeling with CellTrace CFSE, PBMCs were cultured for over 5 days in RPMI containing about 8% human serum along with peptide pools, each at 1 ug/mL. On a BD FACSAria, proliferating CD4 T cells were sorted without fixation as live CD56-CD19-CD16-CD3+CD4+ CFSE-low cells. The enrolled adults were healthy, and microneutralization screening showed them to be seronegative for ZIKV, JEV, YFV, DENV and WNV. Samples came from a phase 1, double-blinded, randomized, placebo-controlled trial of an alum-adjuvanted Zika purified-inactivated virus (ZPIV) vaccine. Peripheral blood mononuclear cells were isolated by standard procedure and stored frozen in liquid nitrogen until use. According to the germline V gene, CDR1 reads MNHNS and CDR2 reads SASEGT. Trimming at the junction amounts to 7 bases on V and 1 base on J, and the germline ends lie 6 bases apart. The CDR3 runs 12 amino acids, cysteine and phenylalanine included. Of all the DNA, just the CDR3 is kept, 36 bases in frame from base 1.

Receptor libraries were prepared by 5' RACE. Before sequencing, the TCRbeta libraries were pooled in amounts proportional to the number of cells sorted for each library. Total RNA was extracted from sorted cells with RNAzol RT, and cDNA was synthesized with an oligo(dT) primer and a template-switching oligo. The TCRbeta V-CDR3-J region was amplified by PCR with Kapa HiFi between a SMARTer oligo primer and a TCRbeta constant-region primer. A second PCR attached Illumina adaptors and sample-specific index barcodes, followed by HighPrep bead cleanup and Bioanalyzer confirmation of a band of roughly 650 bp. Libraries were sequenced on an Illumina MiSeq with 2x151 bp paired-end reads. For the original study's pipeline: An in-house Java program demultiplexed the reads, while MiXCR assigned TCRbeta annotations and counted clonotypes. Repertoire overlap used Morisita-Horn indices from the R package vegan, with UPGMA clustering and Circos plots of recurring clonotypes. Shannon diversity and richness were normalized to the highest possible value given the input cell numbers, yielding values from 0 to 1. CDR3beta sequences were aligned with MUSCLE, distances were computed with SeqinR, and multidimensional scaling was plotted in R. TCRdb reanalyzed the raw reads on its own, using fastp at Q25 for trimming and MiXCR for clone calling, and kept in-frame beta chains. Here each entry gathers all rows of one CDR3 protein and keeps the most common genes and DNA. None of the V and J calls come from the authors' own analysis; TCRdb made them. The sample has over 200 distinct CDR3 sequences on record, about 4.5% of them singletons. The ten largest clonotypes hold 35% to 45% of the sample.

The data originate from a study of Japanese encephalitis immunity and Zika vaccine responses (TCRdb year 2021). As for the study more broadly: Each included participant got alum-adjuvanted ZPIV three times, at weeks 0, 4 and 28, with every dose being 5.0 ug. For stimulation, either ZIKV structural-protein peptide pools divided into flavivirus-conserved and non-conserved sets were used, or JEV or YFV peptides matching the pre-vaccination. Before ZPIV, 11 to 13 participants got a single dose of YFV vaccine (YF-VAX), while eight or nine participants were flavivirus-naive. TCR repertoires from a few flavivirus-naive individuals were also analyzed at weeks 2, 6 and 52 after the start of ZPIV vaccination. The study examined whether earlier vaccination against Japanese encephalitis virus (JEV) or yellow fever virus (YFV) influenced CD4 T cell responses to the Zika vaccine. For TCR sequencing, roughly six representative participants were selected from each pre-vaccination group, and samples were taken at week 0 (after pre-vaccination, before ZPIV) and at week 52. The ZIKV peptides, 15-mers that overlapped by 11 residues, were chosen for containing NetMHCpan/NetMHCII-predicted epitopes with affinity below 50 nM. About a dozen participants were given two doses of JEV vaccine (IXIARO) 28 days apart, two to three months before the first ZPIV dose.

Study-wide conclusions, independent of this receptor: After ZPIV, repertoire richness of CD4 T cells responding to conserved ZIKV epitopes significantly decreased in JEV-pre-vaccinated donors. CD8 T cell responses of very low magnitude were detected against ZIKV peptide pools and were observed in only a few individuals. Because there were not enough samples, the peptide pools could not be deconvoluted, which meant the specific peptides behind the cross-reactive responses went unidentified. The samples grouped by participant and showed no similarity across individuals, which suggests that no public TCRs were detected. The analysis covered only a subset of trial participants who had three doses and adequate samples, rather than the whole vaccinated cohort. Higher repertoire similarity across time-points and stimulations was observed in JEV-pre-vaccinated donors than in YFV-pre-vaccinated donors, indicating that more clonotypes were common to ZIKV and JEV stimulation.

The rearrangement combines TRBV6-1 with TRBJ2-3; tentative D gene TRBD1, with 5 bases matching. This clonotype was obtained from an adult woman who received an inactivated Zika virus vaccine. This sample comprised antigen-activated CD4+ T cells from blood, cultured, obtained during a Zika inactivated vaccine study. The CDR3 region reads CASTRGTDTQYF. DNA sequence: TGTGCCAGCACCAGGGGCACAGATACGCAGTATTTT.